The clone carrying this T cell receptor beta chain is hyperexpanded within its sample. V gave up 3 bases and J gave up 6 bases; unmatched junction bases: 7. Germline assignment: CDR1 MNHEY and CDR2 SVGAGI. This CDR3 has 14 amino acids. This sample is part of a study of circulating CD8 cells and anti-PD-1 response in melanoma. Four subsets defined by PD-1 and/or TIGIT were sorted from live CD3+CD8+TCRalphabeta+ cells. Using around 16 ng of total RNA, TCR libraries were made with the QIAseq Immune Repertoire TCR panel. TCRdb passed the reads through MiXCR, listing each CDR3 protein once. The repertoire holds under 450 distinct CDR3 sequences, with about 6.6% as singletons.

This receptor was identified in a human donor with melanoma. This sample comprised CD8+ T cells from PBMCs, obtained at baseline or after one month of anti-PD-1 therapy (not recorded which). The chain uses TRBV6-5 and TRBJ1-1; 7 positions match TRBD1. The CDR3 DNA follows: TGTGCCAGCAGTTATGGGGGACAGAGGGCTGAAGCTTTCTTT. Encoded protein: CASSYGGQRAEAFF.